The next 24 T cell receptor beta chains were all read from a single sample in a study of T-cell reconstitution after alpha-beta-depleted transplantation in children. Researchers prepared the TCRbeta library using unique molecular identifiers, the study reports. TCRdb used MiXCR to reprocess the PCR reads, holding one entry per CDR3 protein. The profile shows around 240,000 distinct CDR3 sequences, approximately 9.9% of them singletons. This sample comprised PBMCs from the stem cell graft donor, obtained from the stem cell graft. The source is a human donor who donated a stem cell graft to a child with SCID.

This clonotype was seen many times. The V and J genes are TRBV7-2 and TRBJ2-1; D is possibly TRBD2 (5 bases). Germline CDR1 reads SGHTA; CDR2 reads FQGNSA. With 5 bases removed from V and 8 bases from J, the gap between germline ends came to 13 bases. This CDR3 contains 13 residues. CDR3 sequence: CASSVRAGDEQFF. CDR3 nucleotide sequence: TGTGCCAGCAGCGTGCGAGCCGGGGATGAGCAGTTCTTC. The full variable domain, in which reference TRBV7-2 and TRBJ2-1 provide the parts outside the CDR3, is GAGVSQSPSNKVTEKGKDVELRCDPISGHTALYWYRQSLGQGLEFLIYFQGNSAPDKSGLPSDRFSAERTGGSVSTLTIQRTQQEDSAVYLCASSVRAGDEQFFGPGTRLTVL.

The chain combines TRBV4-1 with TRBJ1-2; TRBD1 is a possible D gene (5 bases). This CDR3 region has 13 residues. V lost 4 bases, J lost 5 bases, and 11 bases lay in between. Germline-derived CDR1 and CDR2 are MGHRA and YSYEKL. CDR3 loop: CASSLDWGYGYTF. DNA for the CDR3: TGCGCCAGCAGCCTTGATTGGGGGTATGGCTACACCTTC.

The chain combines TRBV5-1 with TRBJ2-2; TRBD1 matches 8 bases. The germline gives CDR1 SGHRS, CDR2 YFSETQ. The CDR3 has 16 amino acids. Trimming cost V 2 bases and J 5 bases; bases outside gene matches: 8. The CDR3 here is CASSFWTGSGTGELFF. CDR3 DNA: TGCGCCAGCAGCTTCTGGACAGGGAGTGGGACCGGGGAGCTGTTTTTT.

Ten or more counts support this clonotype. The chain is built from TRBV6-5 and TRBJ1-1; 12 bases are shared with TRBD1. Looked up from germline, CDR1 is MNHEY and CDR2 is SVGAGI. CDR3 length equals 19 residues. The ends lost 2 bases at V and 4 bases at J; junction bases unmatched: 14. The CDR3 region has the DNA TGTGCCAGCAGTTACGGAGGGGGACAGGGGGCTAAATCGCCCACTGAAGCTTTCTTT. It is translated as CASSYGGGQGAKSPTEAFF.

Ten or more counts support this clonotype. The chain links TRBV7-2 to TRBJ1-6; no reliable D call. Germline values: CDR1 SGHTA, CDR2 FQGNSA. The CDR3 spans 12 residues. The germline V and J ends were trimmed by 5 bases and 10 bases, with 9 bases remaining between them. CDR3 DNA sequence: TGTGCCAGCAGCCCCTATCGATCACCCCTCCACTTT. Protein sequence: CASSPYRSPLHF.

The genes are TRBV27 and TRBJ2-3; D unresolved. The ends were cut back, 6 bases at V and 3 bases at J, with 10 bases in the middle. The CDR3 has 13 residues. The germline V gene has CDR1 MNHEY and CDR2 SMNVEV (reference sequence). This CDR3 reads CASSFLQTDTQYF. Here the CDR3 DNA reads TGTGCCAGCAGCTTTCTCCAAACAGATACGCAGTATTTT.

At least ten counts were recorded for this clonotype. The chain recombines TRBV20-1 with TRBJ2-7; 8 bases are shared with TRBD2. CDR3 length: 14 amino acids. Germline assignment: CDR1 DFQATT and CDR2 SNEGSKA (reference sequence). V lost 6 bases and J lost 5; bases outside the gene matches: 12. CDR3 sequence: CSANAGGAINEQYF. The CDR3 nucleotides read TGCAGTGCCAACGCCGGGGGGGCAATCAACGAGCAGTACTTC.

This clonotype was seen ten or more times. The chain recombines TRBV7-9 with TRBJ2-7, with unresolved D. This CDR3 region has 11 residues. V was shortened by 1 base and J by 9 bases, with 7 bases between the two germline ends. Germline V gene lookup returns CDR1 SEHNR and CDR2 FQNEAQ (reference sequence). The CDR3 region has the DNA TGTGCCAGCAGCTTAGAGGGCTTGCAGTACTTC. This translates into CASSLEGLQYF.

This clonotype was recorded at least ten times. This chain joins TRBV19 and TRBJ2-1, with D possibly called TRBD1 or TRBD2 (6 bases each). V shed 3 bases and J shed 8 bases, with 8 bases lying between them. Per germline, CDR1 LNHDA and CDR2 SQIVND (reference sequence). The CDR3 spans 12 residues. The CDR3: CASSMGGDEQFF. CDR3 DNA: TGTGCCAGTAGTATGGGGGGCGATGAGCAGTTCTTC.

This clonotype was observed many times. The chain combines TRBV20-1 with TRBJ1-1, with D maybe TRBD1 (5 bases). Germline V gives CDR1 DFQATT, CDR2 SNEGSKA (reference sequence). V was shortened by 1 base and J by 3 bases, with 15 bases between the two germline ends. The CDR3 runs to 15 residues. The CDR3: CSARVRRGGDTEAFF. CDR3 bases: TGCAGTGCTAGAGTACGCCGGGGGGGAGACACTGAAGCTTTCTTT.

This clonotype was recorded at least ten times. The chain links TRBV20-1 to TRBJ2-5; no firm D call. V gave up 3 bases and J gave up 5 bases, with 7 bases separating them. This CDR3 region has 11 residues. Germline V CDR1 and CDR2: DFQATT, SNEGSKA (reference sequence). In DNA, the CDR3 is TGCAGTGCTAGGGTCGGGGAGACCCAGTACTTC. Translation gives CSARVGETQYF.

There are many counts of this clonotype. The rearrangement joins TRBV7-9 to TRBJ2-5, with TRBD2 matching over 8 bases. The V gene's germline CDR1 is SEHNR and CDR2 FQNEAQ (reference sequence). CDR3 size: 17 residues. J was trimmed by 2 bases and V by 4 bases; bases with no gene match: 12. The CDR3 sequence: CASSSTPGGGYQETQYF. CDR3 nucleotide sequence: TGTGCCAGCAGCTCCACCCCCGGCGGGGGGTATCAAGAGACCCAGTACTTC.

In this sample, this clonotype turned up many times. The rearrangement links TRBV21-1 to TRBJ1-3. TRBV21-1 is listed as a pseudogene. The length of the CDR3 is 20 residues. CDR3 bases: TGTGCCAGCAGCAAAGGCCCCTACCGCGGGGTGAGAAACTCTGGAAACACCATATATTTT. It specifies CASSKGPYRGVRNSGNTIYF.

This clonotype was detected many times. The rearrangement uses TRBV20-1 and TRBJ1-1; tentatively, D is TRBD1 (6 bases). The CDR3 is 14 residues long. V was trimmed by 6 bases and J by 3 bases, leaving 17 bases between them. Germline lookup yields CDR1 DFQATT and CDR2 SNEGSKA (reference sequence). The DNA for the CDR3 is TGCAGTGCCGGATGGGGGGCGCGTGACACTGAAGCTTTCTTT. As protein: CSAGWGARDTEAFF.

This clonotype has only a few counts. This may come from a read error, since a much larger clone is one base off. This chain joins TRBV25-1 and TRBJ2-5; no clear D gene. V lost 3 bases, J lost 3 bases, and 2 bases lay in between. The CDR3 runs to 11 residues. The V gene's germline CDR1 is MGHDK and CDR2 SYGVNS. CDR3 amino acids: CASSDKETQYF. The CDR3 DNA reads TGTGCCAGCAGTGACAAAGAGACCCAGTACTTC.

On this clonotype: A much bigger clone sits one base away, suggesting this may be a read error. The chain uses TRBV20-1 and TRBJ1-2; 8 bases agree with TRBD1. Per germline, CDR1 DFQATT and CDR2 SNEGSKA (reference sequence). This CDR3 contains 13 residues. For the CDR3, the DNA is TGCAGTGCTAGAATGACAGGGGAGGATGGCTACCCCTTC. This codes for CSARMTGEDGYPF.

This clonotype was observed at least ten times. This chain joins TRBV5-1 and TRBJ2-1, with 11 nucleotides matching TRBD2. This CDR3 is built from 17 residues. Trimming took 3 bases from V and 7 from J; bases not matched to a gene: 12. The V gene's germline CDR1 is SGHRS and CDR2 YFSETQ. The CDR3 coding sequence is TGCGCCAGCAGCTATCCCACCGGGACTAGCGGACAGAATGAGCAGTTCTTC. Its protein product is CASSYPTGTSGQNEQFF.

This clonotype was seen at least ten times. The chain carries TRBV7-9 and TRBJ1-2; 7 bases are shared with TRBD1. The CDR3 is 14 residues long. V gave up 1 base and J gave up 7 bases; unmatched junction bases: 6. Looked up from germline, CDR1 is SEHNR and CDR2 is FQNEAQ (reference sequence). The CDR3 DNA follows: TGTGCCAGCAGCTTAGGACAGGGCGAGGTTGGCTACACCTTC. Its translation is CASSLGQGEVGYTF.

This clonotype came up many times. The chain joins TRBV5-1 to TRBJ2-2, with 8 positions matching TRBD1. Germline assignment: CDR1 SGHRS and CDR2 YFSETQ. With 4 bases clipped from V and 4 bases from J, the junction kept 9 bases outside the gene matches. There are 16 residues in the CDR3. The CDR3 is CASSPSGQGTTGELFF. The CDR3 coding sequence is TGCGCCAGCAGCCCCTCCGGACAGGGTACCACCGGGGAGCTGTTTTTT.

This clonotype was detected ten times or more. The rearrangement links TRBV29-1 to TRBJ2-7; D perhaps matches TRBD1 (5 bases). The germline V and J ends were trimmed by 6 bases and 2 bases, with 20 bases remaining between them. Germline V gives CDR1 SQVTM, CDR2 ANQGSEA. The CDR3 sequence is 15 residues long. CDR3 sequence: CSVIDSGLRAYEQYF. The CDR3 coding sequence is TGCAGCGTGATCGATTCAGGGTTGAGAGCCTACGAGCAGTACTTC.

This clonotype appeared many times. The CDR3 region has the DNA TGTGCCAGCAGTCCAATGGGACAGGGCGTGCAGTACTTC. This sequence encodes CASSPMGQGVQYF. The rearrangement joins TRBV12-3 or TRBV12-4 to TRBJ2-7; 9 nucleotides align to TRBD1. J was trimmed by 9 bases and V by 5 bases; bases with no gene match: 8. The CDR3 runs to 13 residues.

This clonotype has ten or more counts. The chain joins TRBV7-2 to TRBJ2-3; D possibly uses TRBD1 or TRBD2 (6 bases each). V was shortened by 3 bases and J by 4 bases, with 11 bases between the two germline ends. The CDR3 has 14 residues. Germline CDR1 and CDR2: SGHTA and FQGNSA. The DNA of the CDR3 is TGTGCCAGCAGCTTCAGGAGGGGGGCAGATACGCAGTATTTT. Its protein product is CASSFRRGADTQYF.

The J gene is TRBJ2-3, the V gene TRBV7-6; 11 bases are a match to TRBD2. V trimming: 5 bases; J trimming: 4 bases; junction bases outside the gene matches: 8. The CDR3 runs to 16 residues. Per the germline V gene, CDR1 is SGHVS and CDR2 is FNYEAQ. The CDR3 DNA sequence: TGTGCCAGCAGCCAAAATAGCGGGGGGGCGGCAGATACGCAGTATTTT. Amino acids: CASSQNSGGAADTQYF.

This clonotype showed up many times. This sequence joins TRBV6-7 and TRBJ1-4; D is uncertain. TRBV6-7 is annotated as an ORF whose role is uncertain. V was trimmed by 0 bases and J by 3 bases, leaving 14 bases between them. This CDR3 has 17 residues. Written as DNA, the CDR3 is TGTGCCAGCAGTTACTCGAGTTACAACCAGTCTAATGAAAAACTGTTTTTT. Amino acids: CASSYSSYNQSNEKLFF.